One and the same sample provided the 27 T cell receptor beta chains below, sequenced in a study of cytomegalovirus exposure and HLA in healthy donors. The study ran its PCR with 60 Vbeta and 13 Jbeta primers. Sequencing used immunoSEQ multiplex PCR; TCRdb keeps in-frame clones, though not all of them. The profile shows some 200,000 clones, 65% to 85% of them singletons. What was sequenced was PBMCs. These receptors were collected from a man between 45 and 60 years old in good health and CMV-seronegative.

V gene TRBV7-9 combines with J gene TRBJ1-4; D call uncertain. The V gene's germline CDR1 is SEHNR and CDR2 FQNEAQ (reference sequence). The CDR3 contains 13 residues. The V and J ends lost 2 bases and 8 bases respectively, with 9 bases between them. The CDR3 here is CASSLFREEKLFF. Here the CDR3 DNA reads TGTGCCAGCAGCTTATTTAGGGAGGAAAAACTGTTTTTT.

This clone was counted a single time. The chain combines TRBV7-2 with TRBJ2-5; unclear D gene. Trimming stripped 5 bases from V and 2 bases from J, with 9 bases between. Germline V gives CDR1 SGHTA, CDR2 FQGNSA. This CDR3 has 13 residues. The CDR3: CASSPKTQETQYF. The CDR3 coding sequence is TGTGCCAGCAGCCCTAAAACGCAAGAGACCCAGTACTTC.

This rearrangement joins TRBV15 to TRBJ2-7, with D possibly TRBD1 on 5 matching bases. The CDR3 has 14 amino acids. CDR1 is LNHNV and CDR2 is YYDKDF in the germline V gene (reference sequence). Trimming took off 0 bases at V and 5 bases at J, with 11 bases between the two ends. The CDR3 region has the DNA TGTGCCACCAGCAGAGAGGCAGGGCGGAACGAGCAGTACTTC. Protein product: CATSREAGRNEQYF.

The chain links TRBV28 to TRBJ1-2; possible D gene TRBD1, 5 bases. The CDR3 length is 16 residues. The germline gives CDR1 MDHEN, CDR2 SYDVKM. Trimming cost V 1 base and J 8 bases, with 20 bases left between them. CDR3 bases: TGTGCCAGCAGTTTATCGCGGGGGGACGGCTTAGGGGGCTACACCTTC. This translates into CASSLSRGDGLGGYTF.

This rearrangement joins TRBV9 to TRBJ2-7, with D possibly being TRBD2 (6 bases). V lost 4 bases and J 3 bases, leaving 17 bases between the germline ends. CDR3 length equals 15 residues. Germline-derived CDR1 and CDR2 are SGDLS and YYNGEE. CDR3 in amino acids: CASSPGLPSGYEQYF. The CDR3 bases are TGTGCCAGCAGCCCGGGACTTCCATCAGGCTACGAGCAGTACTTC.

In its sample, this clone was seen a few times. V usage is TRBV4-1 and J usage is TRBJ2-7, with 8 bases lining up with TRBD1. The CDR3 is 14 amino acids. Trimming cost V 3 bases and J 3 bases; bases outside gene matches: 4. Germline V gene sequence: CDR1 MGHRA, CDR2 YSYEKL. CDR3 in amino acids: CASSQVDRVYEQYF. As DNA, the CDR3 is TGCGCCAGCAGCCAGGTGGACAGGGTCTACGAGCAGTACTTC.

The CDR3 DNA reads TGTGCCAGCAGCAGAGACAGGGTGGCGAACACCGGGGAGCTGTTTTTT. This translates into CASSRDRVANTGELFF. The chain is built from TRBV11-1 and TRBJ2-2, with 7 bases aligning to TRBD1. The length of the CDR3 is 16 residues. V lost 5 bases to trimming and J lost 0 bases; unmatched junction nucleotides: 6. The V gene's germline CDR1 is SGHAT and CDR2 FQDESV (reference sequence). Combining the CDR3 with reference TRBV11-1 and TRBJ2-2 gives the whole variable domain EAEVAQSPRYKITEKSQAVAFWCDPISGHATLYWYRQILGQGPELLVQFQDESVVDDSQLPKDRFSAERLKGVDSTLKIQPAELGDSAMYLCASSRDRVANTGELFFGEGSRLTVL.

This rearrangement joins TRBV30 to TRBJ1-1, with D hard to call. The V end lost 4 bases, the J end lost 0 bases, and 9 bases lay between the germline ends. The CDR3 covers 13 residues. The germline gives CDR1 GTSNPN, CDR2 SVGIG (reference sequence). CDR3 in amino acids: CAWKGLLNTEAFF. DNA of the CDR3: TGTGCCTGGAAAGGACTGCTGAACACTGAAGCTTTCTTT.

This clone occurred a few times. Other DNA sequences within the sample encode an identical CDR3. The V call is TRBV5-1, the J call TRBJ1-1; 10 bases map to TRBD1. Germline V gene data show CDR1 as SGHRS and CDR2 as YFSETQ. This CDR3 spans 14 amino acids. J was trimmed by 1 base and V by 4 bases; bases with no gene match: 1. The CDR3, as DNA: TGCGCCAGCAGCAGGGACAGGGGGAACACTGAAGCTTTCTTT. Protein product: CASSRDRGNTEAFF.

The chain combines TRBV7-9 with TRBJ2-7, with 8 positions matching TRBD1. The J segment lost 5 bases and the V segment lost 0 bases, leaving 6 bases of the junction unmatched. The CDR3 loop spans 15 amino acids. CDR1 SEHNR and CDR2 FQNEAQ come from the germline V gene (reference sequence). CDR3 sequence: CASSLARGLIDEQYF. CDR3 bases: TGTGCCAGCAGCTTAGCCAGGGGGCTCATCGACGAGCAGTACTTC. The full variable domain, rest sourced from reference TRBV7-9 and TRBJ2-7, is DTGVSQNPRHKITKRGQNVTFRCDPISEHNRLYWYRQTLGQGPEFLTYFQNEAQLEKSRLLSDRFSAERPKGSFSTLEIQRTEQGDSAMYLCASSLARGLIDEQYFGPGTRLTVT.

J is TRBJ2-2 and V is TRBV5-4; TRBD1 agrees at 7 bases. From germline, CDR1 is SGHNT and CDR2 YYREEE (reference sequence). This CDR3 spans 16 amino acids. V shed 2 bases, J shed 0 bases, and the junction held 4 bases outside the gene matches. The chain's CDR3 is CASSFKGAPNTGELFF. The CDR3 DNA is TGTGCCAGCAGCTTCAAGGGGGCTCCGAACACCGGGGAGCTGTTTTTT.

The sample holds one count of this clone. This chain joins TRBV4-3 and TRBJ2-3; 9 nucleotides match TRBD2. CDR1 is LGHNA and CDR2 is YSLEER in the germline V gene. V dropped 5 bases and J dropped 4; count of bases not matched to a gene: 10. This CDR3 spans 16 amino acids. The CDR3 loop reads CASSSGRAGGSDTQYF. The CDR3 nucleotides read TGCGCCAGCAGCTCAGGGCGAGCGGGGGGTTCAGATACGCAGTATTTT.

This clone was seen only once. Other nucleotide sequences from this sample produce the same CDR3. CDR3 sequence (DNA): TGTGCCAGTAGTATGATTTTGGTGCGGGGGGACACAGATACGCAGTATTTT. It encodes CASSMILVRGDTDTQYF. The gene calls are TRBV19 and TRBJ2-3, with TRBD2 matching over 8 bases. Germline V gene sequence: CDR1 LNHDA, CDR2 SQIVND (reference sequence). V gave up 3 bases and J gave up 2 bases; unmatched junction bases: 10. The CDR3 runs to 17 residues.

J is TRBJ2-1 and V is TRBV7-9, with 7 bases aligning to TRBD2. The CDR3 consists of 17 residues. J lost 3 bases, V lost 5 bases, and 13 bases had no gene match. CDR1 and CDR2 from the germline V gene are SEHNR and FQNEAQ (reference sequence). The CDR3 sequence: CASSLPSGMGGYNEQFF. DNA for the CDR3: TGTGCCAGCAGCCTACCCAGCGGGATGGGGGGCTACAATGAGCAGTTCTTC.

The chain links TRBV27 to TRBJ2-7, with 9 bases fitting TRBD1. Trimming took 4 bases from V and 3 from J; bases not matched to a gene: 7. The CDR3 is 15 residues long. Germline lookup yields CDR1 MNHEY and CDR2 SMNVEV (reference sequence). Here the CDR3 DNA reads TGTGCCAGCAGTTCCGGGACAGGGAGATTCTACGAGCAGTACTTC. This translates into CASSSGTGRFYEQYF.

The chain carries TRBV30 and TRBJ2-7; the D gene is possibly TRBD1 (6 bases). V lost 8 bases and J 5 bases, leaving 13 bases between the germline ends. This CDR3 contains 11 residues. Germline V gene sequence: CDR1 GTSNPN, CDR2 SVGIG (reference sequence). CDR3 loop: CAGEQGHEQYF. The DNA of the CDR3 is TGTGCCGGCGAACAGGGCCACGAGCAGTACTTC.

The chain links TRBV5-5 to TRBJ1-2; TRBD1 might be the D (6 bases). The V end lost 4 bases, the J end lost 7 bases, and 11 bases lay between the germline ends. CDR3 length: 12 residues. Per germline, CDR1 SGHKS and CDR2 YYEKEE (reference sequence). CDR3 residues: CASSEIRGGYTF. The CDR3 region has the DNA TGTGCCAGCAGCGAAATCAGGGGTGGCTACACCTTC.

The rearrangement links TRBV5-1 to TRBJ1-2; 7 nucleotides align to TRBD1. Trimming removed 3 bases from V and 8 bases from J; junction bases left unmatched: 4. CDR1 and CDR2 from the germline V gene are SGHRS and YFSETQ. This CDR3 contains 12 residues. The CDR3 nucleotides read TGCGCCAGCAGCTACGGAGGGGGCGGCTACACCTTC. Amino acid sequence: CASSYGGGGYTF. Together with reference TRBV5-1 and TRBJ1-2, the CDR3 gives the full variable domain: KAGVTQTPRYLIKTRGQQVTLSCSPISGHRSVSWYQQTPGQGLQFLFEYFSETQRNKGNFPGRFSGRQFSNSRSEMNVSTLELGDSALYLCASSYGGGGYTFGSGTRLTVV.

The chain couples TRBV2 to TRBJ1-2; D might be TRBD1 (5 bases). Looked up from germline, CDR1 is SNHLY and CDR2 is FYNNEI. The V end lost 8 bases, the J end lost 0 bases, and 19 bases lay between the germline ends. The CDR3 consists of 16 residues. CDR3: CASFSGGRAANYGYTF. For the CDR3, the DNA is TGTGCCAGCTTCTCCGGGGGGAGGGCAGCTAACTATGGCTACACCTTC. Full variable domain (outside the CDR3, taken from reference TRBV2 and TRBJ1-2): EPEVTQTPSHQVTQMGQEVILRCVPISNHLYFYWYRQILGQKVEFLVSFYNNEISEKSEIFDDQFSVERPDGSNFTLKIRSTKLEDSAMYFCASFSGGRAANYGYTFGSGTRLTVV.

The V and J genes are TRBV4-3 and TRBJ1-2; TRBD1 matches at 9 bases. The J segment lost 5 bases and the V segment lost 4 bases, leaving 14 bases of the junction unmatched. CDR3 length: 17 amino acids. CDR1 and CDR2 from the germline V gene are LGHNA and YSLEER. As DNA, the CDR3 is TGCGCCAGCAGCCCTACTCCCGGGACAGGGATATCGTATGGCTACACCTTC. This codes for CASSPTPGTGISYGYTF.

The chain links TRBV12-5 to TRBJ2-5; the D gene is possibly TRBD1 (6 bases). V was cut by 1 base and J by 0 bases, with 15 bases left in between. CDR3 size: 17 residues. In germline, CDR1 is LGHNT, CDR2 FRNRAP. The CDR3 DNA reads TGTGCTAGTGGTTTGGAGGGGGAGTTGGCCTACCAAGAGACCCAGTACTTC. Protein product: CASGLEGELAYQETQYF.

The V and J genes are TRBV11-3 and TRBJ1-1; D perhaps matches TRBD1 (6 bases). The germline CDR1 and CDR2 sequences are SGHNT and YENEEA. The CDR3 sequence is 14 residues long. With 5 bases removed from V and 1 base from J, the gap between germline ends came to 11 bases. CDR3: CASSLRGRNTEAFF. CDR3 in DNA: TGTGCCAGCAGCCTTAGGGGGAGGAACACTGAAGCTTTCTTT.

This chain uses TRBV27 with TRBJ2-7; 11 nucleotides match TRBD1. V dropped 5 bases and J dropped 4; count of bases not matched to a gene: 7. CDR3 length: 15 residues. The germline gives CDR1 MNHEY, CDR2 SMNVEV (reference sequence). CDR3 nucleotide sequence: TGTGCCAGCAGTCGAAGGGACAGGGGGTCTTACGAGCAGTACTTC. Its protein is CASSRRDRGSYEQYF.

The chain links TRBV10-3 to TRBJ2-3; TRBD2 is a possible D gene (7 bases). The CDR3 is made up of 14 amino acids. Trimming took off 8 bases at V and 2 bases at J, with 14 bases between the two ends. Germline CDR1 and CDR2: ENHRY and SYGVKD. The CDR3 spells CAIGRGPDTDTQYF. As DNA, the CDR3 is TGTGCCATCGGGCGGGGGCCCGACACAGATACGCAGTATTTT.

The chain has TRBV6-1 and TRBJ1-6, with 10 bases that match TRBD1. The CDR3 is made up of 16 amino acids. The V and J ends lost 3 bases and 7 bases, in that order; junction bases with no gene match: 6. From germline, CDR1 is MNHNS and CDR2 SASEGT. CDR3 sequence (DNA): TGTGCCAGCAGTGAGCCGGGACAGGGGAACAATTCACCCCTCCACTTT. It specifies CASSEPGQGNNSPLHF.

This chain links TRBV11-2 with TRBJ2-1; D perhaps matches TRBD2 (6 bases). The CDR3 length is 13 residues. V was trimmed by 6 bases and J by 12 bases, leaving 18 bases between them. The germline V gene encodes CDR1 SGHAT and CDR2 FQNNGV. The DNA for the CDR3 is TGTGCCAGCAGTCCCGACGCGGGACGGGGGCAGTTCTTC. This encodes CASSPDAGRGQFF.

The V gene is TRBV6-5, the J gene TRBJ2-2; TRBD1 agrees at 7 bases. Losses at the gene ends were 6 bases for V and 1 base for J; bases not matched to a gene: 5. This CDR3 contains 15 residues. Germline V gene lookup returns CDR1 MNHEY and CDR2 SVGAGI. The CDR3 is CASRQGTKNTGELFF. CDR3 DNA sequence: TGTGCCAGCAGACAGGGGACAAAGAACACCGGGGAGCTGTTTTTT.